The 10 T cell receptor beta chains below come from one sample, sequenced in a study of blood T cell repertoires in COVID-19. Produced via immunoSEQ multiplex PCR; TCRdb's table is partial and in-frame only. The sample has nearly 250,000 clones, around nine tenths seen once. The sequenced sample was peripheral blood. These receptors all come from a woman aged 60 to 75 who had recovered from COVID-19.

The V call is TRBV27, the J call TRBJ1-2, with D possibly TRBD1 on 5 matching bases. CDR1 MNHEY and CDR2 SMNVEV come from the germline V gene (reference sequence). Trimming took off 0 bases at V and 8 bases at J, with 13 bases between the two ends. The CDR3 spans 14 residues. The CDR3 DNA is TGTGCCAGCAGTTTATCAGGAGGGACGGAAGGCTACACCTTC. This gives the protein CASSLSGGTEGYTF.

This rearrangement joins TRBV4-2 to TRBJ2-5; D might be TRBD2 (6 bases). Trimming left V 0 bases short and J 6 bases short, with 14 bases between. The CDR3 has 15 residues. Germline V gives CDR1 LGHNA, CDR2 YNFKEQ. Here the CDR3 reads CASSQETGVQKTQYF. As DNA, the CDR3 is TGTGCCAGCAGCCAAGAAACGGGGGTTCAAAAGACCCAGTACTTC.

V and J are TRBV15 and TRBJ2-2; TRBD1 matches 11 bases. The junction had 6 bases not matched to a gene; V was cut back by 7 bases and J by 8 bases. Germline loops: CDR1 LNHNV, CDR2 YYDKDF (reference sequence). The CDR3 is 14 amino acids. Here the CDR3 reads CATTWDRGAGELFF. CDR3 sequence (DNA): TGTGCCACCACCTGGGACAGGGGGGCAGGGGAGCTGTTTTTT. Complete variable domain (other parts from reference TRBV15 and TRBJ2-2): DAMVIQNPRYQVTQFGKPVTLSCSQTLNHNVMYWYQQKSSQAPKLLFHYYDKDFNNEADTPDNFQSRRPNTSFCFLDIRSPGLGDTAMYLCATTWDRGAGELFFGEGSRLTVL.

V is TRBV5-5 and J is TRBJ1-5, with 7 positions matching TRBD1. The CDR3 sequence is 15 residues long. In germline, CDR1 is SGHKS, CDR2 YYEKEE (reference sequence). V shed 3 bases and J 6 bases; nucleotides not matched to a gene: 9. CDR3 region: CASSWNRGLSQPQHF. CDR3 nucleotides: TGTGCCAGCAGCTGGAACAGGGGTTTGAGTCAGCCCCAGCATTTT.

This sequence joins TRBV11-2 and TRBJ1-1, with D possibly matching TRBD1 (6 bases). V lost 6 bases and J lost 1, with 12 bases in between. The CDR3 extends over 14 amino acids. Germline V gene data show CDR1 as SGHAT and CDR2 as FQNNGV. The DNA of the CDR3 is TGTGCCAGCAGTCTACAGGGCCGGAACACTGAAGCTTTCTTT. Translation: CASSLQGRNTEAFF.

The chain employs TRBV7-9 and TRBJ1-2; 7 bases line up with TRBD1. Germline V gene data show CDR1 as SEHNR and CDR2 as FQNEAQ (reference sequence). Trimming at V came to 3 bases and at J to 5 bases, leaving 12 bases not matched to a gene. The CDR3 sequence is 16 residues long. Written as DNA, the CDR3 is TGTGCCAGCAGCTTTGCAGACAGGGAGGAGACGTATGGCTACACCTTC. Amino acid sequence: CASSFADREETYGYTF.

The chain recombines TRBV5-4 with TRBJ1-5; the D gene is possibly TRBD1 (6 bases). V was trimmed by 6 bases and J by 2 bases, leaving 12 bases between them. CDR1 and CDR2 from the germline V gene are SGHNT and YYREEE (reference sequence). CDR3 size: 14 residues. The CDR3 DNA is TGTGCCAGCATGAACAGGGAGCGCAATCAGCCCCAGCATTTT. Its protein is CASMNRERNQPQHF. Variable domain in full (rest from reference TRBV5-4 and TRBJ1-5): ETGVTQSPTHLIKTRGQQVTLRCSSQSGHNTVSWYQQALGQGPQFIFQYYREEENGRGNFPPRFSGLQFPNYSSELNVNALELDDSALYLCASMNRERNQPQHFGDGTRLSIL.

The gene calls are TRBV28 and TRBJ2-7, with 11 bases aligning to TRBD1. The CDR3 spans 14 residues. The V gene end was trimmed by 7 bases and the J gene end by 1 base; junction bases not matched to a gene: 3. Germline loops: CDR1 MDHEN, CDR2 SYDVKM. DNA of the CDR3: TGTGCCAGCACCGGGACAGGGGGGTCCTACGAGCAGTACTTC. Amino acids: CASTGTGGSYEQYF.

The chain is built from TRBV5-1 and TRBJ2-7; 11 bases are a match to TRBD1. V shed 3 bases and J 1 base; nucleotides not matched to a gene: 6. The CDR3 loop spans 16 amino acids. Germline CDR1 SGHRS, CDR2 YFSETQ. CDR3 DNA sequence: TGCGCCAGCAGCTGGGACAGGGGGTTCGAGTCCTACGAGCAGTACTTC. Its translation: CASSWDRGFESYEQYF. Combining the CDR3 with reference TRBV5-1 and TRBJ2-7 gives the whole variable domain KAGVTQTPRYLIKTRGQQVTLSCSPISGHRSVSWYQQTPGQGLQFLFEYFSETQRNKGNFPGRFSGRQFSNSRSEMNVSTLELGDSALYLCASSWDRGFESYEQYFGPGTRLTVT.

This clone has just one count. The V call is TRBV15, the J call TRBJ2-4, with 12 bases that match TRBD2. Germline CDR1 LNHNV, CDR2 YYDKDF (reference sequence). The CDR3 is 17 residues long. The V gene end was trimmed by 3 bases and the J gene end by 7 bases; junction bases not matched to a gene: 10. CDR3 in DNA: TGTGCCACCAGCAGCAGACTAGCGGGGGAGGTGTTTAACATTCAGTACTTC. Residues: CATSSRLAGEVFNIQYF.